These 9 T cell receptor beta chains share one sample of origin, sequenced in a study of OX40 agonist ivuxolimab in advanced cancers. The protocol was immunoSEQ multiplex PCR, while the TCRdb copy is restricted to in-frame clones and leaves out a portion. The sample has fewer than 55,000 clones, around 87% seen once. Sequences were derived from CD4+ or CD8+ T cells sorted from blood, sampled in a trial of the OX40 agonist ivuxolimab. Receptors originate from an adult with an advanced solid tumor such as melanoma, head and neck, liver or kidney cancer.

V is TRBV28 and J is TRBJ1-1; D is uncertain. CDR1 and CDR2 (germline): MDHEN, SYDVKM. V lost 5 bases and J 4 bases, leaving 8 bases between the germline ends. The length of the CDR3 is 12 residues. CDR3 sequence: CASSKAITEAFF. CDR3 DNA: TGTGCCAGCAGTAAAGCTATCACTGAAGCTTTCTTT. Using reference TRBV28 and TRBJ1-1 for the parts outside the CDR3, the full variable domain is DVKVTQSSRYLVKRTGEKVFLECVQDMDHENMFWYRQDPGLGLRLIYFSYDVKMKEKGDIPEGYSVSREKKERFSLILESASTNQTSMYLCASSKAITEAFFGQGTRLTVV.

The chain uses TRBV6-6 and TRBJ1-3, with D unresolved. Between the trimmed V and J ends, which lost 7 bases and 0 bases, there was a span of 4 bases. Germline assignment: CDR1 MNHNY and CDR2 SVGAGI (reference sequence). The CDR3 is 12 amino acids. The CDR3 protein is CASTASGNTIYF. CDR3 coding DNA: TGTGCCAGCACCGCCTCTGGAAACACCATATATTTT.

The chain uses TRBV5-1 and TRBJ1-4; 7 positions match TRBD1. The CDR3 loop spans 13 amino acids. CDR1 and CDR2 (germline): SGHRS, YFSETQ. V gave up 4 bases and J gave up 7 bases; unmatched junction bases: 4. CDR3 sequence reads: CASSLRDSEKLFF. The CDR3 region has the DNA TGCGCCAGCAGCCTCCGGGACAGTGAAAAACTGTTTTTT.

Only one count was recorded for this clone. The chain combines TRBV19 with TRBJ2-3, with D unclear. Germline V lookup: CDR1 LNHDA, CDR2 SQIVND (reference sequence). The CDR3 sequence is 15 residues long. V lost 7 bases and J 3 bases, leaving 17 bases between the germline ends. DNA of the CDR3: TGTGCCAGTAACTCGGGCGCCCTGGGGACAGATACGCAGTATTTT. Its protein product is CASNSGALGTDTQYF.

The gene calls are TRBV28 and TRBJ1-5; D not certain. CDR3 length equals 13 residues. With 11 bases removed from V and 1 base from J, the gap between germline ends came to 12 bases. Per germline, CDR1 MDHEN and CDR2 SYDVKM. DNA for the CDR3: TGTGCCTCCGCCGCGTCGAGCAATCAGCCCCAGCATTTT. The encoded protein is CASAASSNQPQHF.

The chain recombines TRBV25-1 with TRBJ1-2, with 8 positions matching TRBD1. Germline V CDR1 and CDR2: MGHDK, SYGVNS. The CDR3 extends over 17 amino acids. J gave up 2 bases and V 7 bases, and 15 bases lay outside the gene matches. The CDR3 loop is CASTPRGQGALNYGYTF. DNA of the CDR3: TGTGCCAGCACCCCCCGGGGGCAGGGGGCCCTAAACTATGGCTACACCTTC.

This chain uses TRBV14 with TRBJ2-3; 9 positions match TRBD2. This CDR3 has 16 residues. The J segment lost 4 bases and the V segment lost 4 bases, leaving 9 bases of the junction unmatched. Germline-derived CDR1 and CDR2 are SGHDN and FVKESK. This CDR3 is CASSPPGLANPDTQYF. DNA of the CDR3: TGTGCCAGCAGCCCCCCGGGACTAGCTAACCCAGATACGCAGTATTTT. The entire variable domain, with the rest obtained from reference TRBV14 and TRBJ2-3, is as follows: EAGVTQFPSHSVIEKGQTVTLRCDPISGHDNLYWYRRVMGKEIKFLLHFVKESKQDESGMPNNRFLAERTGGTYSTLKVQPAELEDSGVYFCASSPPGLANPDTQYFGPGTRLTVL.

This clone occurred a few times. The chain joins TRBV2 to TRBJ1-1, with 10 bases matching TRBD1. V was pared by 5 bases and J by 3 bases, with 6 bases of the junction left unmatched. CDR3 length: 15 residues. Germline lookup yields CDR1 SNHLY and CDR2 FYNNEI. The CDR3 here is CASSPFGQGDTEAFF. The CDR3, as DNA: TGTGCCAGCAGTCCTTTCGGACAGGGGGACACTGAAGCTTTCTTT.

The V and J genes are TRBV27 and TRBJ1-3; a possible D gene is TRBD1 (5 bases). Trimming left V 4 bases short and J 0 bases short, with 22 bases between. The CDR3 totals 19 residues. Per germline, CDR1 MNHEY and CDR2 SMNVEV (reference sequence). In nucleotides, the CDR3 is TGTGCCAGCAGTTCCATGGGACTGGGTGGACCGAGCTCTGGAAACACCATATATTTT. Encoded protein: CASSSMGLGGPSSGNTIYF.